The present TCR beta chain was sequenced within a study of cytomegalovirus exposure and HLA in healthy donors. Points on this clone: Antigen specificity is unknown.

Trimming removed 0 bases at V and 3 bases at J, with 13 bases between. CDR1 and CDR2 from the germline V gene are SGDLS and YYNGEE. This CDR3 contains 16 residues. Study-wide findings and caveats: There was a cluster of highly shared sequence variants that was likely a sequencing artifact. Association of a missense DCLRE1C variant with TCR beta V- and J-gene trimming was reported in a later analysis.

Primers included in the PCR were 60 Vbeta and 13 Jbeta primers. Clones were read by immunoSEQ multiplex PCR, and TCRdb kept only the in-frame ones, dropping some. The sample consists of fewer than 200,000 clones, 70% to 85% of them appearing once. This sequence originates from a man between 35 and 55 years old in good health and CMV-seronegative. The material sequenced was PBMCs. The chain has TRBV9 and TRBJ2-1, with D possibly being TRBD1 (6 bases). CDR3: CASSVGGLGDYNEQFF. The DNA for the CDR3 is TGTGCCAGCAGCGTAGGGGGGCTTGGGGACTACAATGAGCAGTTCTTC.